The entry below gives a single T cell receptor (beta chain) sequence along with its context. The repertoire was sequenced with immunoSEQ multiplex PCR; TCRdb's copy has only in-frame clones and lacks some. The data hold fewer than 450,000 clones, with around 89% observed a single time. The data were obtained in a study of blood T cell repertoires in COVID-19. Study summary: Some COVID-19 samples were acute and others convalescent; all came from the United States, Italy and Spain.

Germline V lookup: CDR1 SGHNT, CDR2 YYREEE (reference sequence). Trimming cost V 4 bases and J 6 bases; bases outside gene matches: 3. This CDR3 spans 14 amino acids. Seattle's enrolled individuals joined amid active infection and were then monitored longitudinally. The chain is built from TRBV5-4 and TRBJ1-4; 10 positions match TRBD1. This clonotype was obtained from a woman aged 45-60 years with COVID-19, enrolled during active disease. The sequencing input was peripheral blood. DNA for the CDR3: TGTGCCAGCAGCCGGGACAGGGGAGATGAAAAACTGTTTTTT. Translation: CASSRDRGDEKLFF.